This is a list of T cell receptor beta chains from one sample in a study of Ad26.COV2.S vaccination and SARS-CoV-2 variants. Libraries were prepared by immunoSEQ multiplex PCR; TCRdb keeps only in-frame clonotypes and omits some of them. The sample shows around 380,000 clones, 70% to 90% of them seen only once. The sample was peripheral blood, taken in a trial of Ad26.COV2.S vaccine versus placebo. These receptor sequences come from a person between 18 and 60 years old who received the Ad26.COV2.S COVID-19 vaccine or a placebo. Each CDR3 is given with its conserved first and last residue. The D gene is left open where the match is weak. The size field is filled for only some rows; it gives once, few, many or a size class.

.	TRBV21-1	.	TRBJ2-4	CASSKAFRGGSKGAKNIQYF	TGTGCCAGCAGCAAAGCGTTCAGGGGAGGGTCCAAAGGCGCCAAAAACATTCAGTACTTC
.	TRBV7-9	.	TRBJ1-1	CASSPMGTEAFF	TGTGCCAGCAGCCCAATGGGGACTGAAGCTTTCTTT
.	TRBV5-1	.	TRBJ1-3	CASSSGGVSGNTIYF	TGCGCCAGCAGCTCAGGAGGGGTATCTGGAAACACCATATATTTT
once	TRBV13	.	TRBJ1-5	CASSLGPRLDQPQHF	TGTGCCAGCAGCTTAGGCCCTCGATTGGATCAGCCCCAGCATTTT
.	TRBV7-9	.	TRBJ2-7	CASSLVGGLGEQYF	TGTGCCAGCAGCTTGGTCGGGGGATTAGGCGAGCAGTACTTC
.	TRBV20-1	.	TRBJ2-7	CSALAYEQYF	TGCAGTGCTCTGGCCTACGAGCAGTACTTC
.	TRBV7-2	.	TRBJ1-1	CASSLVLVGAEAFF	TGTGCCAGCAGCTTAGTTCTGGTGGGCGCTGAAGCTTTCTTT
.	TRBV24-1	.	TRBJ1-6	CATTTRTSSYNSPLHF	TGTGCCACTACCACCAGGACGAGCTCCTATAATTCACCCCTCCACTTT
.	TRBV6-6	TRBD1	TRBJ2-7	CASMGGDRDREEQYF	TGTGCCAGCATGGGGGGGGACAGGGATCGGGAAGAGCAGTACTTC
.	TRBV6-2/TRBV6-3	TRBD1	TRBJ1-2	CASSEQGAPHGYTF	TGTGCCAGCAGCGAACAGGGGGCGCCTCATGGCTACACCTTC
.	TRBV11-2	TRBD2	TRBJ2-7	CASSPNSGASPEQYF	TGTGCCAGCAGCCCAAATAGCGGGGCCTCTCCCGAGCAGTACTTC
.	TRBV7-2	TRBD2	TRBJ2-1	CASSPSGGAEKFF	TGTGCCAGCAGTCCTAGCGGGGGGGCCGAAAAGTTCTTC
.	TRBV6-5	.	TRBJ2-5	CASSMRTAGQETQYF	TGTGCCAGCAGTATGCGAACGGCCGGCCAAGAGACCCAGTACTTC
.	TRBV5-1	TRBD1	TRBJ1-1	CASSRGDDRVNTEAFF	TGCGCCAGCAGCCGGGGGGATGACAGGGTGAACACTGAAGCTTTCTTT
.	TRBV6-2/TRBV6-3	.	TRBJ2-7	CASSYLYEQYF	TGTGCCAGCAGTTACTTGTACGAGCAGTACTTC
.	TRBV3-1/TRBV3-2	.	TRBJ1-2	CASSQGGASGYTF	TGTGCCAGCAGCCAAGGGGGGGCGAGTGGCTACACCTTC
.	TRBV6-6	TRBD1	TRBJ2-5	CASSQMPGQGVRETQYF	TGTGCCAGCAGTCAGATGCCGGGACAGGGGGTGCGTGAGACCCAGTACTTC
.	TRBV7-9	.	TRBJ1-5	CASSFGGMSNQPQHF	TGTGCCAGCAGCTTCGGGGGGATGAGCAATCAGCCCCAGCATTTT
.	TRBV21-1	.	TRBJ1-2	CASSKGLRVWTF	TGTGCCAGCAGCAAAGGGCTGAGGGTTTGGACCTTC
.	TRBV19	.	TRBJ1-3	CASRDDSGNTIYF	TGTGCCAGTAGGGACGACTCTGGAAACACCATATATTTT
.	TRBV4-1	.	TRBJ2-7	CASSQAARSAAYEQYF	TGCGCCAGCAGCCAAGCTGCTCGGTCAGCGGCCTACGAGCAGTACTTC
.	TRBV4-1	.	TRBJ2-2	CASSQVDLTGELFF	TGCGCCAGCAGCCAGGTTGACTTAACCGGGGAGCTGTTTTTT
.	TRBV29-1	.	TRBJ2-3	CSVPRDTGLRGTDTQYF	TGCAGCGTTCCCCGAGATACAGGGCTTAGAGGGACAGATACGCAGTATTTT
.	TRBV3-1/TRBV3-2	.	TRBJ1-1	CASSQEQQAFF	TGTGCCAGCAGCCAAGAACAGCAAGCTTTCTTT
once	TRBV12-3/TRBV12-4	.	TRBJ1-5	CASRWGPNQPQHF	TGTGCCAGCAGGTGGGGACCCAATCAGCCCCAGCATTTT
.	TRBV6-4	TRBD2	TRBJ2-1	CASSDSGAGDRDEQFF	TGTGCCAGCAGTGACTCAGGAGCGGGGGATAGGGATGAGCAGTTCTTC
.	TRBV9	TRBD1	TRBJ1-1	CASSVAGQGSEAFF	TGTGCCAGCAGCGTAGCAGGACAGGGGTCTGAAGCTTTCTTT
.	TRBV28	TRBD1	TRBJ1-2	CASSSGGTGLGGYTF	TGTGCCAGCAGTTCAGGCGGGACAGGGCTGGGGGGCTACACCTTC
.	TRBV7-8	.	TRBJ1-6	CASSPRSYNSPLHF	TGTGCCAGCAGTCCACGCTCCTATAATTCACCCCTCCACTTT
.	TRBV19	TRBD1	TRBJ1-1	CASSIYNRGNTEAFF	TGTGCCAGTAGTATTTATAACAGGGGAAACACTGAAGCTTTCTTT
once	TRBV5-1	.	TRBJ2-7	CASSLVLGNTYEQYF	TGCGCCAGCAGCTTGGTGTTGGGGAACACCTACGAGCAGTACTTC
.	TRBV5-6	.	TRBJ1-1	CASSFGGEAFF	TGTGCCAGCAGCTTTGGGGGTGAAGCTTTCTTT
few	TRBV7-9	.	TRBJ2-2	CASSFTGRNTGELFF	TGTGCCAGCAGCTTCACAGGGAGGAACACCGGGGAGCTGTTTTTT
.	TRBV4-1	.	TRBJ2-7	CASSNEGGNIYEQYF	TGCGCCAGCAGCAATGAGGGGGGGAATATCTACGAGCAGTACTTC
.	TRBV5-4	TRBD1	TRBJ1-1	CASSLGPLTGGTDAFF	TGTGCCAGCAGCTTGGGCCCTCTGACAGGGGGGACGGATGCTTTCTTT
.	TRBV5-8	TRBD1	TRBJ1-6	CASSLTGGNSPLHF	TGTGCCAGCAGCCTGACAGGGGGCAATTCACCCCTCCACTTT
.	TRBV24-1	.	TRBJ2-2	CATRSWSGELFF	TGTGCCACACGCTCGTGGTCCGGGGAGCTGTTTTTT
.	TRBV29-1	TRBD1	TRBJ1-2	CSVLKVDRGTGYTF	TGCAGCGTTCTTAAAGTTGACAGGGGTACCGGCTACACCTTC
.	TRBV6-6	TRBD1	TRBJ1-4	CASGGTARGQLFF	TGTGCCAGCGGGGGGACAGCCAGAGGCCAACTGTTTTTT
.	TRBV5-1	TRBD1	TRBJ1-1	CASSPITGANTEAFF	TGCGCCAGCAGCCCAATCACAGGGGCTAACACTGAAGCTTTCTTT
.	TRBV5-1	.	TRBJ2-7	CASSLGIEAYEQYF	TGCGCCAGCAGCTTGGGGATAGAAGCCTACGAGCAGTACTTC
.	TRBV6-5	.	TRBJ2-2	CASSTVPNTGELFF	TGTGCCAGCAGTACAGTTCCGAACACCGGGGAGCTGTTTTTT
.	TRBV4-1	.	TRBJ2-2	CASSQGFLNGGELFF	TGCGCCAGCAGCCAAGGTTTCCTCAACGGCGGGGAGCTGTTTTTT
.	TRBV30	.	TRBJ2-7	CAWSGATPSYEQYF	TGTGCCTGGAGTGGTGCTACACCCTCCTACGAGCAGTACTTC
.	TRBV7-9	TRBD1	TRBJ1-2	CASSSSTETGRYGYTF	TGTGCCAGCAGCTCCTCCACCGAGACAGGGAGATATGGCTACACCTTC
.	TRBV9	.	TRBJ1-5	CASIAILGRINQPQHF	TGTGCCAGCATAGCAATTCTCGGACGGATCAATCAGCCCCAGCATTTT
.	TRBV27	.	TRBJ2-5	CASSLWGETQYF	TGTGCCAGCAGTTTATGGGGTGAGACCCAGTACTTC
.	TRBV7-8	.	TRBJ1-1	CASSFGQGNTEAFF	TGTGCCAGCAGCTTTGGGCAGGGAAACACTGAAGCTTTCTTT
.	TRBV19	.	TRBJ1-1	CASSLGREAFF	TGTGCCAGTAGTCTAGGACGTGAAGCTTTCTTT
.	TRBV3-1/TRBV3-2	TRBD2	TRBJ2-5	CASSLKVASGEQTQYF	TGTGCCAGCAGCCTCAAAGTCGCTAGCGGGGAACAGACCCAGTACTTC
.	TRBV2	.	TRBJ1-1	CASTVAQGDPEAFF	TGTGCCAGCACGGTAGCTCAGGGTGACCCTGAAGCTTTCTTT